This TCR beta chain was profiled in a study of T cell changes during pregnancy in multiple sclerosis. Generated by immunoSEQ multiplex PCR, the TCRdb table keeps only in-frame clones and is missing some. The profile shows approximately 32,000 clones, about 92% of them singletons. V was cut by 2 bases and J by 5 bases, with 12 bases left in between. The CDR3 spans 13 residues. Germline V gives CDR1 GTSNPN, CDR2 SVGIG (reference sequence). This specimen consisted of peripheral blood, obtained in the third trimester of pregnancy. The chain employs TRBV30 and TRBJ1-1, with D perhaps TRBD1 (5 bases). This TCR was sampled from a female donor in good health, enrolled as a control in a pregnancy study. The CDR3 loop is CAWSSGWATEAFF. The CDR3 bases are TGTGCCTGGAGTTCAGGGTGGGCAACTGAAGCTTTCTTT.